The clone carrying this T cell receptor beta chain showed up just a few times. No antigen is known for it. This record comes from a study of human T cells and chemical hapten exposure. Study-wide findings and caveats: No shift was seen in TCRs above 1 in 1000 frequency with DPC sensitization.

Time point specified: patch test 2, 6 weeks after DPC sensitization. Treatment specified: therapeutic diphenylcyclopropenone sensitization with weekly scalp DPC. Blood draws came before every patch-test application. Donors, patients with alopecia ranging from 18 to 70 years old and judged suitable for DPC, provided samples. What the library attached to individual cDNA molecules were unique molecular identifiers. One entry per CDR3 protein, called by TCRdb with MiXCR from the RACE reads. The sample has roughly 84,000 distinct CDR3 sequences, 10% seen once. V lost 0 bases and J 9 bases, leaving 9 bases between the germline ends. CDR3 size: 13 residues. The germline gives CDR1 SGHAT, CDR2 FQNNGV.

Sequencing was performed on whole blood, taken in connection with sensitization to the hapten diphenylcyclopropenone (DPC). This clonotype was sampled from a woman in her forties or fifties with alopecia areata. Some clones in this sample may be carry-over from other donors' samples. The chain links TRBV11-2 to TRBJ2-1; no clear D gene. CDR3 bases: TGTGCCAGCAGCTTAGATTGGGTGGGTGAGCAGTTCTTC. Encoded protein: CASSLDWVGEQFF.